This T cell receptor beta chain was sequenced during a study of blood T cell repertoires in COVID-19. Study-level information: PBMCs, B-cell-depleted T cells, or T cells provided the cDNA or gDNA that made up the material.

The junction had 9 bases not matched to a gene; V was cut back by 5 bases and J by 5 bases. Germline CDR1 is MGHDK and CDR2 is SYGVNS. CDR3 length: 15 residues. Some clones are missing from TCRdb's copy, which holds only in-frame ones; the method was immunoSEQ multiplex PCR. This table holds 150,000 to 200,000 clones, around 79% found once. The sequenced material came from peripheral blood. The sequence was collected from a man aged 60-69 years with active or convalescent COVID-19. The rearrangement uses TRBV25-1 and TRBJ2-1, with 7 positions matching TRBD2. CDR3 loop: CASSSPSGVNNEQFF. The DNA for the CDR3 is TGTGCCAGCAGTTCTCCCAGCGGGGTAAACAATGAGCAGTTCTTC. The whole variable domain, filled in from reference TRBV25-1 and TRBJ2-1, reads EADIYQTPRYLVIGTGKKITLECSQTMGHDKMYWYQQDPGMELHLIHYSYGVNSTEKGDLSSESTVSRIRTEHFPLTLESARPSHTSQYLCASSSPSGVNNEQFFGPGTRLTVL.